One and the same sample provided the 23 T cell receptor beta chains below, sequenced in a study of T cell clonality in common variable immunodeficiency. Broader study findings: Fewer deletions and N-nucleotide insertions were reportedly seen in common variable immunodeficiency TCR beta sequences.

Their target antigens are unknown. TCRdb keeps only in-frame clones here, not all; method: immunoSEQ multiplex PCR. The sample has 30,000 to 40,000 clones, none seen only once. Sequencing used peripheral blood mononuclear cells. All receptors come from a human donor with common variable immunodeficiency.

This clone was seen a handful of times. This CDR3 is CASRRLAGGEDTGELFF. CDR3 DNA, as far as it was read: TGTGCCAGCAGAAGACTAGCGGGGGGGGAGGACACCGGGGAG. V usage is TRBV2 and J usage is TRBJ2-2; 14 bases match TRBD2. The read gets to within 3 residues of the CDR3 end, and the germline J gene fills in the rest. The CDR3 is made up of 17 amino acids. CDR1 SNHLY and CDR2 FYNNEI come from the germline V gene. V lost 6 bases to trimming and J lost 3 bases; unmatched junction nucleotides: 6.

This clone was recorded a few times. The CDR3 end is not reached by the read, which stops 3 residues before it; the germline J gene fills it in. V gene TRBV19 combines with J gene TRBJ1-3; no clear D. Trimming stripped 4 bases from V and 1 base from J, with 14 bases between. Germline CDR1 reads LNHDA; CDR2 reads SQIVND (reference sequence). This CDR3 has 16 residues. The CDR3 here is CASSSLVKASGNTIYF. The covered CDR3 bases are TGTGCCAGTAGTAGCTTAGTAAAAGCTTCTGGAAACACC. The whole variable domain, filled in from reference TRBV19 and TRBJ1-3, reads DGGITQSPKYLFRKEGQNVTLSCEQNLNHDAMYWYRQDPGQGLRLIYYSQIVNDFQKGDIAEGYSVSREKKESFPLTVTSAQKNPTAFYLCASSSLVKASGNTIYFGEGSWLTVV.

This clone has more than one count but fewer than ten. With the read ending 3 residues before the CDR3 end, the germline J gene is used to fill in that end. The V gene is TRBV7-2, the J gene TRBJ1-6; weak D call: TRBD1 (5 bases). Germline values: CDR1 SGHTA, CDR2 FQGNSA. This CDR3 has 15 amino acids. The ends were cut back, 1 base at V and 7 bases at J, with 11 bases in the middle. CDR3 DNA, as far as it was read: TGTGCCAGCAGCTTAGGGGGCGCAGGGAATTCACCC. Its protein product is CASSLGGAGNSP. The complete CDR3 protein is CASSLGGAGNSPLHF.

Notes on this clone: From the germline J gene comes the end of the CDR3, since the read stops 3 residues before it. The gene calls are TRBV6-2 or TRBV6-3 and TRBJ2-2; 7 positions agree with TRBD1. The germline V gene has CDR1 MNHEY and CDR2 SVGEGT. This CDR3 comprises 14 residues. V gave up 6 bases and J gave up 6 bases; unmatched junction bases: 7. This chain's CDR3 is CASSRDRAAGELFF. The CDR3 DNA, read in part, is TGTGCCAGCAGCCGTGACAGGGCGGCCGGGGAG.

This clone was counted at least ten times. The read ends 3 residues before the CDR3 terminus; that terminus is restored from the germline J gene. The chain is built from TRBV19 and TRBJ2-7; 8 bases agree with TRBD1. The CDR3 is 14 residues long. Germline CDR1 reads LNHDA; CDR2 reads SQIVND (reference sequence). Trimming removed 2 bases from V and 6 bases from J; junction bases left unmatched: 6. CDR3 loop: CASSIRQGAFEQYF. CDR3 DNA (partial): TGTGCCAGTAGTATAAGGCAGGGGGCGTTCGAG.

This clone was counted a few times. The read falls 3 residues short of the CDR3 end, and the missing part is taken from the germline J gene. The rearrangement joins TRBV18 to TRBJ2-1; D is unresolved. Trimming took off 8 bases at V and 0 bases at J, with 8 bases between the two ends. This CDR3 region has 13 residues. The germline gives CDR1 KGHSH, CDR2 LQKENI. CDR3 protein: CASSQDSYNEQFF. The part of the CDR3 DNA that was read is TGTGCCAGCAGCCAGGACTCCTACAATGAG. Together with reference TRBV18 and TRBJ2-1, the CDR3 gives the full variable domain: NAGVMQNPRHLVRRRGQEARLRCSPMKGHSHVYWYRQLPEEGLKFMVYLQKENIIDESGMPKERFSAEFPKEGPSILRIQQVVRGDSAAYFCASSQDSYNEQFFGPGTRLTVL.

This clone occurred many times. The CDR3 end lies 3 residues beyond the end of the read and is filled in from the germline J gene. The chain uses TRBV2 and TRBJ1-2, with TRBD1 as a possible D gene (6 bases). Trimming removed 6 bases from V and 3 bases from J, with 23 bases in between. CDR1 SNHLY and CDR2 FYNNEI come from the germline V gene. The CDR3 length is 17 residues. The CDR3 loop is CASSLSEDSGGHYGYTF. CDR3 bases read: TGTGCCAGCAGCCTTAGCGAGGACAGCGGAGGACACTATGGC. Drawing the rest from reference TRBV2 and TRBJ1-2, the complete variable domain is EPEVTQTPSHQVTQMGQEVILRCVPISNHLYFYWYRQILGQKVEFLVSFYNNEISEKSEIFDDQFSVERPDGSNFTLKIRSTKLEDSAMYFCASSLSEDSGGHYGYTFGSGTRLTVV.

This clone was counted ten times or more. The CDR3 end lies 3 residues beyond the end of the read and is filled in from the germline J gene. V is TRBV12-3 or TRBV12-4 and J is TRBJ2-1, with D unresolved. V lost 0 bases and J 9 bases, leaving 9 bases between the germline ends. The CDR3 totals 13 residues. The CDR3 loop reads CASSLAGSLEQFF. The part of the CDR3 DNA that was read is TGTGCCAGCAGTTTAGCCGGGTCCCTTGAG.

Concerning this clone: The CDR3 is cut off 3 residues early in the read; its end comes from the germline J gene. This sequence joins TRBV13 and TRBJ2-1; 8 bases fit TRBD2. CDR1 PRHDT and CDR2 FYEKMQ come from the germline V gene (reference sequence). V lost 2 bases and J lost 7; bases outside the gene matches: 7. The CDR3 runs 15 residues. This chain's CDR3 is CASSLYGGAGNEQFF. Partial CDR3 DNA: TGTGCCAGCAGCTTATACGGGGGGGCAGGGAATGAG.

This clone was seen more than once but under ten times. The CDR3 extends 3 residues past the end of the read, so its final part is completed from the germline J gene. V gene TRBV7-8 combines with J gene TRBJ2-1; D remains unclear. Germline assignment: CDR1 SGHVS and CDR2 FQNEAQ. The CDR3 has 13 amino acids. Trimming removed 1 base at V and 9 bases at J, with 10 bases between. CDR3 DNA, as far as it was read: TGTGCCAGCAGCTTAGGGGTGCCGGGTGAG. This gives the protein CASSLGVPGE. The full CDR3 reads CASSLGVPGEQFF. Combining the CDR3 with reference TRBV7-8 and TRBJ2-1 gives the whole variable domain GAGVSQSPRYKVAKRGQDVALRCDPISGHVSLFWYQQALGQGPEFLTYFQNEAQLDKSGLPSDRFFAERPEGSVSTLKIQRTQQEDSAVYLCASSLGVPGEQFFGPGTRLTVL.

This clone was seen a handful of times. Sequencing ends 3 residues short of the CDR3 end; the germline J gene provides the rest. The V gene is TRBV30, the J gene TRBJ1-4, with D uncertain. This CDR3 has 11 residues. CDR1 and CDR2 (germline): GTSNPN, SVGIG (reference sequence). Trimming stripped 4 bases from V and 7 bases from J, with 7 bases between. The DNA read from the CDR3 is TGTGCCTGGAAAACCGGTGAAAAA. This codes for CAWKTGEK. The entire CDR3 sequence reads CAWKTGEKLFF.

Remarks on this clone: The read finishes 3 residues shy of the CDR3 end, and the germline J gene is used to complete it. The J gene is TRBJ2-7, the V gene TRBV7-9; no definite D call. The germline CDR1 and CDR2 sequences are SEHNR and FQNEAQ (reference sequence). This CDR3 region has 12 residues. Trimming removed 3 bases at V and 4 bases at J, with 7 bases between. Incomplete CDR3 DNA: TGTGCCAGCAGCTTGAACGGGTACGAG. It encodes CASSLNGYE. The whole CDR3 region reads CASSLNGYEQYF. The full variable domain, with the rest looked up from reference TRBV7-9 and TRBJ2-7, is DTGVSQNPRHKITKRGQNVTFRCDPISEHNRLYWYRQTLGQGPEFLTYFQNEAQLEKSRLLSDRFSAERPKGSFSTLEIQRTEQGDSAMYLCASSLNGYEQYFGPGTRLTVT.

In this sample, this clone turned up a few times. The CDR3 end lies 3 residues beyond the end of the read and is filled in from the germline J gene. This chain connects TRBV19 to TRBJ1-3; D is possibly TRBD1 (5 bases). The germline CDR1 and CDR2 sequences are LNHDA and SQIVND (reference sequence). Trimming took 9 bases from V and 4 from J, leaving 16 bases between them. The CDR3 consists of 14 residues. CDR3 bases read: TGTGCCAGCGCTAGGGGATCGGCGGGAAACACC. It codes for CASARGSAGNT. The full CDR3 protein reads CASARGSAGNTIYF.

This clone was observed at least ten times. The read ends 3 residues before the CDR3 terminus; that terminus is restored from the germline J gene. The rearrangement uses TRBV6-1 and TRBJ2-7; 7 bases match TRBD1. The CDR3 is made up of 14 amino acids. Germline V CDR1 and CDR2: MNHNS, SASEGT. V lost 1 base to trimming and J lost 0 bases; unmatched junction nucleotides: 0. The covered CDR3 bases are TGTGCCAGCAGTGAAGGGGACAGCTCCTACGAG. This codes for CASSEGDSSYE. The entire CDR3 protein is CASSEGDSSYEQYF.

Only a few counts were recorded for this clone. The CDR3 goes on 3 residues after the read ends, and that part is filled in from the germline J gene. The chain employs TRBV19 and TRBJ1-4; TRBD1 agrees at 8 bases. Germline V gene lookup returns CDR1 LNHDA and CDR2 SQIVND (reference sequence). With V trimmed by 4 bases and J by 5 bases, 3 bases remained unmatched. CDR3 length: 14 amino acids. CDR3 DNA (partial): TGTGCCAGTAGTAAACAGGGGGTCAATGAAAAA. Translated: CASSKQGVNEK. The complete CDR3 reads CASSKQGVNEKLFF. Drawing the rest from reference TRBV19 and TRBJ1-4, the complete variable domain is DGGITQSPKYLFRKEGQNVTLSCEQNLNHDAMYWYRQDPGQGLRLIYYSQIVNDFQKGDIAEGYSVSREKKESFPLTVTSAQKNPTAFYLCASSKQGVNEKLFFGSGTQLSVL.

This clone was recorded at least ten times. Incomplete CDR3 DNA: TGCGCCAGCAGCTTACAGGGTATGAACACTGAA. Encoded protein: CASSLQGMNTE. The whole CDR3 is CASSLQGMNTEAFF. This chain uses TRBV5-1 with TRBJ1-1, with D perhaps matching TRBD1 (6 bases). The read ends 3 residues early relative to the CDR3; the germline J gene fills the gap. The ends were cut back, 2 bases at V and 0 bases at J, with 8 bases in the middle. The CDR3 contains 14 residues. The V gene's germline CDR1 is SGHRS and CDR2 YFSETQ.

This clone showed up many times. The read ends 3 residues before the CDR3 terminus; that terminus is restored from the germline J gene. V gene TRBV19 combines with J gene TRBJ2-1; D not certain. CDR1 and CDR2 (germline): LNHDA, SQIVND (reference sequence). This CDR3 spans 12 amino acids. Trimming shortened V by 5 bases and J by 6 bases, and 8 bases separated the two germline ends. This CDR3 reads CASSQVLNEQFF. The sequenced part of the CDR3 DNA is TGTGCCAGTAGTCAGGTTCTCAATGAG.

This clone was seen many times. The sequenced fragment ends 3 residues before the CDR3 boundary, so the rest is inferred from the germline J gene. The chain employs TRBV19 and TRBJ1-5; the match to TRBD1 covers 7 bases. J lost 0 bases, V lost 5 bases, and 1 base had no gene match. Germline CDR1 is LNHDA and CDR2 is SQIVND (reference sequence). CDR3 size: 14 residues. CDR3 residues: CASSAGGSNQPQHF. CDR3 bases read: TGTGCCAGTAGTGCAGGGGGTAGCAATCAGCCC.

Notes on this clone: The read ends 3 residues early relative to the CDR3; the germline J gene fills the gap. The genes are TRBV30 and TRBJ1-1; D perhaps matches TRBD1 (6 bases). This CDR3 comprises 13 residues. Germline loops: CDR1 GTSNPN, CDR2 SVGIG (reference sequence). Trimming removed 3 bases from V and 0 bases from J, with 8 bases in between. CDR3 DNA (partial): TGTGCCTGGAGACAGGGATTGAACACTGAA. Translation: CAWRQGLNTE. The whole CDR3 protein is CAWRQGLNTEAFF.

As regards this clone: Read data end 3 residues before the CDR3 end; the end is taken from the germline J gene. V and J are TRBV2 and TRBJ1-2, with 7 positions matching TRBD1. Germline CDR1 and CDR2: SNHLY and FYNNEI. The V segment lost 6 bases and the J segment 4 bases; nucleotides outside the gene matches: 8. The CDR3 is 14 residues long. The covered CDR3 bases are TGTGCCAGCAGGGAGGAGGGGACAGTCTATGGC. Translation gives CASREEGTVYG. The full CDR3 protein is CASREEGTVYGYTF.

The CDR3: CASSEELGDRGGETQYF. The sequenced CDR3 bases are TGTGCCAGCAGTGAAGAACTGGGGGACAGGGGGGGAGAGACC. V usage is TRBV6-1 and J usage is TRBJ2-5, with 11 bases lining up with TRBD1. The missing CDR3 end, 3 residues past where the read stops, is filled in from the germline J gene. The CDR3 extends over 17 amino acids. V lost 1 base to trimming and J lost 4 bases; unmatched junction nucleotides: 8. The germline CDR1 and CDR2 sequences are MNHNS and SASEGT.

Turning to this clone: A read error may be the cause here, since a much bigger clone is one base away. The DNA ends 3 residues before the CDR3 does, and the rest of the CDR3 is filled in from the germline J gene. The genes are TRBV19 and TRBJ1-4; tentative D call: TRBD1 (6 bases). CDR3 length equals 18 residues. Germline V gene data show CDR1 as LNHDA and CDR2 as SQIVND (reference sequence). CDR3 in amino acids: CASSIPWRDRTTKEKLFF. The covered CDR3 bases are TGTGCCAGTAGTATTCCCTGGAGAGACAGGACAACTAAGGAAAAA.

There are a few counts of this clone. The read finishes 3 residues shy of the CDR3 end, and the germline J gene is used to complete it. The chain has TRBV5-1 and TRBJ1-2; a possible D gene is TRBD1 (6 bases). Per the germline V gene, CDR1 is SGHRS and CDR2 is YFSETQ. The CDR3 runs to 13 residues. Trimming took off 3 bases at V and 6 bases at J, with 12 bases between the two ends. The CDR3 sequence: CASSSDSGDGYTF. CDR3 DNA, as far as it was read: TGCGCCAGCAGCTCGGACAGCGGGGATGGC.